What follows are 15 T cell receptor beta chains derived from one specimen sequenced in a study of cytomegalovirus exposure and HLA in healthy donors. The data were produced by immunoSEQ multiplex PCR, yet TCRdb's version contains in-frame clones alone and is incomplete. This table has 150,000 or so clones, about 82% appearing once. The material sequenced was PBMCs. These receptors were taken from a human donor in good health.

V usage is TRBV7-2 and J usage is TRBJ2-7, with D possibly being TRBD2 (6 bases). Germline CDR1 SGHTA, CDR2 FQGNSA. The CDR3 spans 15 residues. The V end lost 0 bases, the J end lost 3 bases, and 12 bases lay between the germline ends. The CDR3 loop is CASSLAGEVHYEQYF. DNA for the CDR3: TGTGCCAGCAGCTTAGCGGGGGAGGTTCACTACGAGCAGTACTTC.

The chain joins TRBV27 to TRBJ2-5; D remains ambiguous. Trimming shortened V by 0 bases and J by 0 bases, and 8 bases separated the two germline ends. The CDR3 covers 15 residues. Germline loops: CDR1 MNHEY, CDR2 SMNVEV (reference sequence). The CDR3, as DNA: TGTGCCAGCAGTTTATCGACGGCGGACCAAGAGACCCAGTACTTC. Translated, it gives CASSLSTADQETQYF.

The chain joins TRBV9 to TRBJ1-5; 7 bases map to TRBD1. Germline CDR1 is SGDLS and CDR2 is YYNGEE. The trim removed 1 base at V and 4 bases at J, leaving 5 bases unmatched. The length of the CDR3 is 15 residues. The CDR3 DNA reads as TGTGCCAGCAGCGTACAGGGGGTTTTGAATCAGCCCCAGCATTTT. It translates to CASSVQGVLNQPQHF.

The V call is TRBV19, the J call TRBJ1-1, with 7 bases identical to TRBD1. The germline gives CDR1 LNHDA, CDR2 SQIVND (reference sequence). Trimming cost V 3 bases and J 7 bases; bases outside gene matches: 5. The CDR3 runs 13 residues. The CDR3 nucleotides are TGTGCCAGTAGTATTGACAGGGAAGGTGAAGCTTTCTTT. Translation: CASSIDREGEAFF.

This clone turned up a few times. The rearrangement links TRBV5-4 to TRBJ2-7, with 10 bases fitting TRBD2. J lost 0 bases, V lost 9 bases, and 6 bases had no gene match. The germline V gene encodes CDR1 SGHNT and CDR2 YYREEE (reference sequence). The CDR3 is made up of 14 amino acids. This chain's CDR3 is CATEAGGSSYEQYF. CDR3 sequence (DNA): TGTGCCACCGAAGCGGGAGGGAGCTCCTACGAGCAGTACTTC.

The V call is TRBV6-5, the J call TRBJ2-3; D gene ambiguous. CDR1 and CDR2 from the germline V gene are MNHEY and SVGAGI. This CDR3 is built from 16 residues. Between the trimmed V and J ends, which lost 0 bases and 0 bases, there was a span of 10 bases. CDR3 protein: CASSYSSGISTDTQYF. CDR3 DNA: TGTGCCAGCAGTTACTCGTCGGGTATCAGCACAGATACGCAGTATTTT.

The chain combines TRBV5-5 with TRBJ2-7, with TRBD2 identical over 7 bases. Losses at the gene ends were 0 bases for V and 6 bases for J; bases not matched to a gene: 9. This CDR3 has 15 amino acids. CDR1 is SGHKS and CDR2 is YYEKEE in the germline V gene (reference sequence). This chain's CDR3 is CASSLVPSGRGEQYF. The CDR3 nucleotides are TGTGCCAGCAGCTTGGTTCCTAGCGGCCGGGGCGAGCAGTACTTC.

J is TRBJ1-3 and V is TRBV7-2, with 7 bases identical to TRBD1. Germline trimming cut 5 bases from V and 6 bases from J; bases unmatched to any gene: 7. This CDR3 has 14 amino acids. Germline V lookup: CDR1 SGHTA, CDR2 FQGNSA. The CDR3 DNA is TGTGCCAGCAGCCGGAGACAGGGATTAAACACCATATATTTT. It codes for CASSRRQGLNTIYF.

The V and J genes are TRBV4-1 and TRBJ2-7, with 7 nucleotides matching TRBD1. The CDR3 is 15 residues long. In germline, CDR1 is MGHRA, CDR2 YSYEKL. J lost 3 bases, V lost 3 bases, and 8 bases had no gene match. This CDR3 is CASSHPTGASYEQYF. As DNA, the CDR3 is TGCGCCAGCAGCCACCCCACAGGGGCGAGCTACGAGCAGTACTTC.

The V and J genes are TRBV28 and TRBJ1-2; 7 bases match TRBD1. The CDR3 spans 15 residues. J was trimmed by 2 bases and V by 4 bases; bases with no gene match: 7. CDR1 is MDHEN, CDR2 SYDVKM, per germline. The CDR3 is CASSWVGGGNYGYTF. The DNA for the CDR3 is TGTGCCAGCAGTTGGGTAGGAGGGGGCAACTATGGCTACACCTTC.

V gene TRBV11-2 combines with J gene TRBJ1-1, with D perhaps TRBD1 (5 bases). Per germline, CDR1 SGHAT and CDR2 FQNNGV. The CDR3 has 14 amino acids. The V end was cut by 3 bases, the J end by 0 bases, with 8 bases between. The CDR3 protein is CASSFGGVNTEAFF. Here the CDR3 DNA reads TGTGCCAGCAGCTTTGGAGGGGTGAACACTGAAGCTTTCTTT.

The chain recombines TRBV28 with TRBJ1-4; 11 bases are shared with TRBD1. Germline V gives CDR1 MDHEN, CDR2 SYDVKM. The J segment lost 10 bases and the V segment lost 5 bases, leaving 9 bases of the junction unmatched. The CDR3 has 15 residues. The CDR3 protein is CASSKTGTGGRKLFF. The CDR3 coding sequence is TGTGCCAGCAGTAAGACCGGGACAGGGGGTCGAAAACTGTTTTTT.

The chain uses TRBV29-1 and TRBJ2-1; no definite D call. Germline V gene data show CDR1 as SQVTM and CDR2 as ANQGSEA. The V end was cut by 3 bases, the J end by 6 bases, with 9 bases between. There are 12 residues in the CDR3. CDR3 region: CSVDSGSNEQFF. The CDR3, as DNA: TGCAGCGTTGATTCCGGGTCCAATGAGCAGTTCTTC.

The V call is TRBV7-8, the J call TRBJ2-1; 9 nucleotides match TRBD2. After removal of 5 bases from V and 4 bases from J, the junction contained 6 bases not matched to a gene. From germline, CDR1 is SGHVS and CDR2 FQNEAQ. The CDR3 totals 15 residues. The CDR3 spells CASSVSGGDYNEQFF. In DNA, the CDR3 is TGTGCCAGCAGCGTTAGCGGGGGCGATTACAATGAGCAGTTCTTC.

The chain recombines TRBV18 with TRBJ1-5; maybe TRBD1 (6 bases). V was trimmed by 1 base and J by 4 bases, leaving 23 bases between them. The CDR3 has 19 residues. CDR1 KGHSH and CDR2 LQKENI come from the germline V gene. The CDR3 region is CASSPRGTWDDKGNQPQHF. The CDR3 DNA reads as TGTGCCAGCTCACCACGAGGGACATGGGATGATAAGGGGAATCAGCCCCAGCATTTT.